This passage covers 9 T cell receptor beta chains from one sample sequenced in a study of tumor-infiltrating lymphocytes in primary liver carcinoma (dated by TCRdb to the late 2010s). Sequenced using an Illumina HiSeq 2500. Starting from roughly 500 ng total RNA, TCRbeta-specific cDNA was produced by reverse transcription with a constant-region primer and ProtoScript II reverse transcriptase. Construction of the TCRbeta libraries relied on three nested rounds of multiplex PCR, following a slightly modified ARM-PCR procedure. The first two PCR rounds used multiplex TRBV1-TRBV30 forward primers with a Cbeta reverse primer, each for approximately 10 cycles. The public reads were run again by TCRdb, first through fastp at Q25 and then through MiXCR, and only productive beta chains were kept. One record per CDR3 amino acid sequence lists the most common genes and DNA. In all, the sample holds 150,000 to 200,000 distinct CDR3 sequences, and 50% to 75% of those were seen once. The ten largest clones represent 65% to 80% of the sample.

Blood RNA was extracted from unsorted whole blood with TRIzol reagent; germline DNA came from the DNeasy Blood & Tissue kit. Sequencing was carried out using peripheral blood. The receptors were gathered from a man aged 35-49 years with primary liver carcinoma and hepatitis B virus infection.

This clonotype was observed a few times. This chain links TRBV12-3 or TRBV12-4 with TRBJ2-1; TRBD2 is a possible D gene (5 bases). The CDR3 is 15 residues long. Deletions cut 3 bases from V and 0 bases from J, with 9 bases between. This chain's CDR3 is CASSFSTSSYNEQFF. The CDR3 DNA reads as TGTGCCAGCAGTTTCTCCACTAGCTCCTACAATGAGCAGTTCTTC.

The chain carries TRBV4-1 and TRBJ1-6, with TRBD1 matching over 9 bases. The CDR3 length is 16 residues. The germline V gene encodes CDR1 MGHRA and CDR2 YSYEKL. J lost 11 bases, V lost 4 bases, and 12 bases had no gene match. The CDR3 sequence: CASSPSGGTGSPPLHF. The CDR3 nucleotides are TGCGCCAGCAGCCCGTCAGGCGGGACAGGGTCCCCACCCCTCCACTTT.

The chain uses TRBV11-1 and TRBJ2-2, with D maybe TRBD1 (6 bases). CDR3 length: 17 residues. Germline V gene lookup returns CDR1 SGHAT and CDR2 FQDESV (reference sequence). The germline V and J ends were trimmed by 2 bases and 1 base, with 14 bases remaining between them. CDR3 in amino acids: CASSLTNPGVNTGELFF. CDR3 nucleotide sequence: TGTGCCAGCAGCTTAACGAACCCAGGGGTGAACACCGGGGAGCTGTTTTTT.

This clonotype has ten or more counts. The chain is built from TRBV11-1 and TRBJ2-1; unclear D gene. V lost 1 base and J lost 7, with 14 bases in between. CDR1 is SGHAT, CDR2 FQDESV, per germline (reference sequence). The CDR3 has 15 residues. The CDR3, as DNA: TGTGCCAGCAGCTTAGTTTGGTTTGTGGCGAATGAGCAGTTCTTC. Protein product: CASSLVWFVANEQFF. The whole variable domain, filled in from reference TRBV11-1 and TRBJ2-1, reads EAEVAQSPRYKITEKSQAVAFWCDPISGHATLYWYRQILGQGPELLVQFQDESVVDDSQLPKDRFSAERLKGVDSTLKIQPAELGDSAMYLCASSLVWFVANEQFFGPGTRLTVL.

The chain links TRBV6-6 to TRBJ2-7; D gene unclear. Per the germline V gene, CDR1 is MNHNY and CDR2 is SVGAGI (reference sequence). With 0 bases removed from V and 3 bases from J, the gap between germline ends came to 15 bases. This CDR3 is built from 16 residues. The CDR3 DNA sequence: TGTGCCAGCAGTTACTCGATTGAGTACGGCCGCTACGAGCAGTACTTC. Protein sequence: CASSYSIEYGRYEQYF.

This clonotype has at least ten counts. The chain couples TRBV11-2 to TRBJ2-1; D is possibly TRBD1 (6 bases). CDR3 length: 17 residues. Germline V CDR1 and CDR2: SGHAT, FQNNGV. With 7 bases removed from V and 0 bases from J, the gap between germline ends came to 19 bases. The CDR3 sequence: CASIPLGARSSYNEQFF. CDR3 coding DNA: TGTGCCAGCATCCCGTTGGGGGCGCGGAGCTCCTACAATGAGCAGTTCTTC.

V and J are TRBV10-3 and TRBJ2-5, with D unresolved. The V end lost 8 bases, the J end lost 2 bases, and 15 bases lay between the germline ends. CDR1 is ENHRY, CDR2 SYGVKD, per germline. CDR3 length: 14 amino acids. CDR3 sequence (DNA): TGTGCCATCGGCCCAGGTGACGGACAAGAGACCCAGTACTTC. Its protein is CAIGPGDGQETQYF.

Only a few counts were recorded for this clonotype. V gene TRBV12-3 or TRBV12-4 combines with J gene TRBJ1-2; TRBD1 is a possible D gene (6 bases). There are 14 residues in the CDR3. V was shortened by 7 bases and J by 4 bases, with 16 bases between the two germline ends. The CDR3 region is CASTRDNTGYGYTF. CDR3 coding DNA: TGTGCCAGCACCCGGGACAACACGGGCTATGGCTACACCTTC.

Notes on this clonotype: An end of the junction differs from the germline gene, which may be a read error. The rearrangement uses TRBV10-3 and TRBJ1-1; no reliable D call. CDR1 and CDR2 from the germline V gene are ENHRY and SYGVKD. The CDR3 is 15 residues long. The CDR3, as DNA: TGTGCCATCAGTGACCTCCTGTTGGGCAACACTGAAGCTTTTTTT. Its protein is CAISDLLLGNTEAFF.